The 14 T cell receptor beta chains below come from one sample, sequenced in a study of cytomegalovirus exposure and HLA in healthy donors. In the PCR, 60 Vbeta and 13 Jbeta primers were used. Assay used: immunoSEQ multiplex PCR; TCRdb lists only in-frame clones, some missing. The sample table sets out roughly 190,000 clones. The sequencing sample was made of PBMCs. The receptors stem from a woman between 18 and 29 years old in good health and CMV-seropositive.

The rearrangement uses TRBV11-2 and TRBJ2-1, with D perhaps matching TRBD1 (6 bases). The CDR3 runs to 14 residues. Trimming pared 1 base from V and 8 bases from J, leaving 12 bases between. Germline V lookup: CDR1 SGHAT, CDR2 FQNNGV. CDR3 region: CASSLGRGRHEQFF. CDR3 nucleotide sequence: TGTGCCAGCAGCTTAGGCAGGGGCCGTCATGAGCAGTTCTTC.

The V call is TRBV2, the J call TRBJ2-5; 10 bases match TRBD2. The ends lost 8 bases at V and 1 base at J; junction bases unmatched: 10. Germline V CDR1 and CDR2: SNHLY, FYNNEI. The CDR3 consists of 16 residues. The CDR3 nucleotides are TGTGCCAGCTACCTAGCGGGGGTGTTACTCCAAGAGACCCAGTACTTC. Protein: CASYLAGVLLQETQYF.

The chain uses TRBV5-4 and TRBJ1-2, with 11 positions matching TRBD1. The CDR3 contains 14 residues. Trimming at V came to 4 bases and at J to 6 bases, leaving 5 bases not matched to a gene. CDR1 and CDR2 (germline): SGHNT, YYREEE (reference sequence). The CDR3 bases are TGTGCCAGCAGCCCGGGACAGGGGGGGGATGGCTACACCTTC. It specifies CASSPGQGGDGYTF.

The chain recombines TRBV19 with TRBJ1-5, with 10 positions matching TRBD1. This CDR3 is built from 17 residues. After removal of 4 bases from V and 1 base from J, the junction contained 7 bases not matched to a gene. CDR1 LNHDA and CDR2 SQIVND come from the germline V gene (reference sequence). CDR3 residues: CASSTGTGVLSNQPQHF. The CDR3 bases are TGTGCCAGTAGTACCGGGACAGGGGTTTTGAGCAATCAGCCCCAGCATTTT. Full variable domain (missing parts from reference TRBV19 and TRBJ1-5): DGGITQSPKYLFRKEGQNVTLSCEQNLNHDAMYWYRQDPGQGLRLIYYSQIVNDFQKGDIAEGYSVSREKKESFPLTVTSAQKNPTAFYLCASSTGTGVLSNQPQHFGDGTRLSIL.

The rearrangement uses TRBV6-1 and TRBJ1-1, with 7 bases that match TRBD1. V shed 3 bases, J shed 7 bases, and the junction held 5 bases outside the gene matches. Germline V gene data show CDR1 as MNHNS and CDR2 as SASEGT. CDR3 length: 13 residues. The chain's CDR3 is CASSEGRTGEAFF. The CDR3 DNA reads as TGTGCCAGCAGTGAGGGGAGGACAGGTGAAGCTTTCTTT.

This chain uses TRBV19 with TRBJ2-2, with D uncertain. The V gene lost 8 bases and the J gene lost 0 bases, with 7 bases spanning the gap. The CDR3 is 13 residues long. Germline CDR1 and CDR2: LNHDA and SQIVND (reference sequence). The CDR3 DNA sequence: TGTGCCAGTTCTAAGACGAACACCGGGGAGCTGTTTTTT. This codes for CASSKTNTGELFF.

CDR3: CSVEMAGYFTEAFF. The CDR3 DNA sequence: TGCAGCGTTGAAATGGCAGGGTACTTCACTGAAGCTTTCTTT. The rearrangement uses TRBV29-1 and TRBJ1-1, with TRBD1 as a possible D gene (5 bases). Deletions cut 2 bases from V and 4 bases from J, with 14 bases between. This CDR3 region has 14 residues. The germline V gene encodes CDR1 SQVTM and CDR2 ANQGSEA.

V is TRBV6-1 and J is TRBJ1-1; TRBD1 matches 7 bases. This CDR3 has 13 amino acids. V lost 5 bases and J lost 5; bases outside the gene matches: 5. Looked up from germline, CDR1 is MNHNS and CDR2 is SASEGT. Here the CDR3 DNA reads TGTGCCAGCAGTATCAGGGGGAGGACTGAAGCTTTCTTT. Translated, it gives CASSIRGRTEAFF.

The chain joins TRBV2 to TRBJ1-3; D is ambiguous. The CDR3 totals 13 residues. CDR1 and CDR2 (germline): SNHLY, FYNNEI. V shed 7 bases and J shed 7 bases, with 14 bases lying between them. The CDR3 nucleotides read TGTGCCAGCACGCGGGAGGAAGGGAACACCATATATTTT. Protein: CASTREEGNTIYF.

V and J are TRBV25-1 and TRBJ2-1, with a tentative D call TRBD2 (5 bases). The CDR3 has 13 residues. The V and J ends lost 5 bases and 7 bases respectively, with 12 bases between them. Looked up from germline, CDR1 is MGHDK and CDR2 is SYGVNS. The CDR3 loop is CASSPGSGNEQFF. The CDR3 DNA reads TGTGCCAGCAGTCCCGGTTCGGGGAATGAGCAGTTCTTC. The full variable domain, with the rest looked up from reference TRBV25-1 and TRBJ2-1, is EADIYQTPRYLVIGTGKKITLECSQTMGHDKMYWYQQDPGMELHLIHYSYGVNSTEKGDLSSESTVSRIRTEHFPLTLESARPSHTSQYLCASSPGSGNEQFFGPGTRLTVL.

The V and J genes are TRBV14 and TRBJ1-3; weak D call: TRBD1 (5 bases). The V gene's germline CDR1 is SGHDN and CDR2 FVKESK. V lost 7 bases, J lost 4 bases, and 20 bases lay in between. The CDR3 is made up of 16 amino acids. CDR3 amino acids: CASTTGGSTYGNTIYF. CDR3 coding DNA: TGTGCCAGCACCACCGGGGGGTCAACGTACGGAAACACCATATATTTT. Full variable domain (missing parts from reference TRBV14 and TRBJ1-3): EAGVTQFPSHSVIEKGQTVTLRCDPISGHDNLYWYRRVMGKEIKFLLHFVKESKQDESGMPNNRFLAERTGGTYSTLKVQPAELEDSGVYFCASTTGGSTYGNTIYFGEGSWLTVV.

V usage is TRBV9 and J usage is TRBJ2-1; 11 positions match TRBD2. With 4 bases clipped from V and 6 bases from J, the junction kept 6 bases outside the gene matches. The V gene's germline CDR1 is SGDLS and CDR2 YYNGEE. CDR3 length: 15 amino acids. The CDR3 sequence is CASSQTSGAFNEQFF. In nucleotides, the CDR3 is TGTGCCAGCAGCCAGACTAGCGGGGCTTTCAATGAGCAGTTCTTC.

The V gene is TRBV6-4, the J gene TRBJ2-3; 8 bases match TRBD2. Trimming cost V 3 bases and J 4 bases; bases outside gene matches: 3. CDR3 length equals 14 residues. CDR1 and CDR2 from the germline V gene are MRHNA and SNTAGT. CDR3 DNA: TGTGCCAGCAGTGAGACTAGCGAAGCAGATACGCAGTATTTT. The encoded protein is CASSETSEADTQYF.

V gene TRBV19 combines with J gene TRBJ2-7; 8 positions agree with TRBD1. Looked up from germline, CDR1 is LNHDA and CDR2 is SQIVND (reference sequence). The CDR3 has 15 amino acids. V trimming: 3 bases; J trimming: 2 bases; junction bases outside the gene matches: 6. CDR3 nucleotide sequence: TGTGCCAGTAGTATTCAGACAGGGGCCCCCTACGAGCAGTACTTC. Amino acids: CASSIQTGAPYEQYF.